Described below is a single TCR beta chain sequence and its context. The antigen is undetermined. The data originate from a study of T cells in localized non-small cell lung cancer. Study outcomes and limitations: Overall survival was longer when the density of T cells in the blood was higher.

Clones were sequenced by immunoSEQ multiplex PCR, and TCRdb holds only the in-frame ones, with some missing. The sample shows around 83,000 clones, roughly 75% of them seen only once. Looked up from germline, CDR1 is SNHLY and CDR2 is FYNNEI. CDR3 length equals 14 residues. J lost 1 base, V lost 5 bases, and 1 base had no gene match. The V and J genes are TRBV2 and TRBJ2-5; the match to TRBD2 covers 10 bases. The receptor was derived from a man aged 40-75 years with stage II squamous cell lung carcinoma. The sample here was PBMCs, taken before any cancer treatment. CDR3 region: CASSRTSGQETQYF. CDR3 sequence (DNA): TGTGCCAGCAGTCGGACTAGCGGCCAAGAGACCCAGTACTTC.